The T cell receptor (beta chain) described here comes from a study of blood T cell repertoires in COVID-19. Study summary: The origin of the acute and convalescent COVID-19 samples was the United States, Italy and Spain. T cells, B-cell-depleted T cells, or PBMCs provided the cDNA or gDNA that served as material.

V lost 0 bases and J lost 2; bases outside the gene matches: 3. The CDR3 contains 15 residues. The germline V gene encodes CDR1 SGHRS and CDR2 YFSETQ. Original methodology: Cell counts per sample came from amplifying reference gene primers. Sequencing was performed with immunoSEQ multiplex PCR; in TCRdb, only in-frame clones are kept and a portion is missing. D and trimming were read from the DNA, whereas the V and J calls and clone size are those reported in that table. The sample shows 150,000 to 200,000 clones, roughly 78% of them seen only once. The chain employs TRBV5-1 and TRBJ2-5, with TRBD2 matching 8 bases. Sequencing was done on a sample of peripheral blood. The receptor comes from a woman older than 75 with active or convalescent COVID-19. The CDR3 here is CASSLAPSGQETQYF. In nucleotides, the CDR3 is TGCGCCAGCAGCTTGGCGCCTAGCGGGCAAGAGACCCAGTACTTC.